The TCR beta chain described here comes from a study of Ad26.COV2.S vaccination and SARS-CoV-2 variants. Looking at the study overall: Ad26.COV2.S shots went into the muscle once or twice, 56 days apart.

Assay: immunoSEQ multiplex PCR; the TCRdb copy retains only in-frame clones and omits some. The data hold 350,000 to 450,000 clones, with approximately 91% observed a single time. The CDR3 loop spans 14 amino acids. CDR1 is SEHNR, CDR2 FQNEAQ, per germline (reference sequence). Trimming at V came to 5 bases and at J to 6 bases, leaving 9 bases not matched to a gene. Treatment of the sample: 15 to 20 received Ad26.COV2.S at low or high dose, single or two shots; about 5 received placebo; per-sample allocation not given. Collection of the samples took place on day 63 after the first injection of vaccine or placebo. Vaccination employed an Ad26 vector expressing the Wuhan-strain SARS-CoV-2 spike. This clone was seen a single time.

Material: peripheral blood, obtained in a trial of Ad26.COV2.S vaccine versus placebo. The sequence was collected from a person aged 18-65 years who received the Ad26.COV2.S COVID-19 vaccine or a placebo. This chain uses TRBV7-9 with TRBJ2-7; 8 nucleotides line up with TRBD1. The CDR3 coding sequence is TGTGCCAGCAGCCCCCGACAGGGGATGGGCGAGCAGTACTTC. This gives the protein CASSPRQGMGEQYF.